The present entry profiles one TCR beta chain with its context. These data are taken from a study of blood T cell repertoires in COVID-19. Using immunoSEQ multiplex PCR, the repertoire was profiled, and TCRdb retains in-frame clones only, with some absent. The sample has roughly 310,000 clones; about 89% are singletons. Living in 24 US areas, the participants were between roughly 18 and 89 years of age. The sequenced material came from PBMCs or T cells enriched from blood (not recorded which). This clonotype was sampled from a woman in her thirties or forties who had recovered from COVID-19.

Written as DNA, the CDR3 is TGTGCCAGCAGTTCGGATCGGGGGTGGGAGCAGTACTTC. Protein product: CASSSDRGWEQYF. The chain links TRBV28 to TRBJ2-7; perhaps TRBD2 as D (6 bases). The CDR3 is 13 residues long. V was trimmed by 4 bases and J by 7 bases, leaving 14 bases between them. The germline CDR1 and CDR2 sequences are MDHEN and SYDVKM.